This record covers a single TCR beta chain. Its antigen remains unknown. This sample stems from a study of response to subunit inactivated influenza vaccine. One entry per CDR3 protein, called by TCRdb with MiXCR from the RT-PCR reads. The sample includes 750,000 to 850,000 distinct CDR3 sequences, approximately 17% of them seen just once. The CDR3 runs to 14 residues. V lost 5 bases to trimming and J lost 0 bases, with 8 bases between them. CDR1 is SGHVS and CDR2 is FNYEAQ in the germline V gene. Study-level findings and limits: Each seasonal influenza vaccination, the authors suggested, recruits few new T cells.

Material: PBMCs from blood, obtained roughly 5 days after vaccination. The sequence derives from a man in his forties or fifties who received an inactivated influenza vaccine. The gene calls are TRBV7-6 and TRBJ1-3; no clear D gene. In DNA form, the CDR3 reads TGTGCCAGCAGCCCCCATATCTCTGGAAACACCATATATTTT. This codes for CASSPHISGNTIYF.